This TCR beta chain comes out of a study of T cell repertoires in cytomegalovirus infection. TCRdb called the reads again in MiXCR, with one record for every CDR3 protein. The data contain roughly 990,000 distinct CDR3 sequences, around 29% of them singletons. The CDR3 sequence is 15 residues long. The germline V and J ends were trimmed by 6 bases and 1 base, with 12 bases remaining between them. Germline assignment: CDR1 LNHDA and CDR2 SQIVND (reference sequence). Remarks on this clonotype: Its antigen remains unidentified.

The J gene is TRBJ2-2, the V gene TRBV19; D is undetermined. The TCR comes from a human donor in good health (CMV status not recorded). Some clones in this sample may be carry-over from other donors' samples. This specimen was cultured CD8+ T cells from PBMCs, taken from culture after CMV antigen stimulation. The CDR3 bases are TGTGCCAGTAGCCCCAAAAGGAGGAACACCGGGGAGCTGTTTTTT. This codes for CASSPKRRNTGELFF.